These 27 T cell receptor beta chains were sequenced from one sample in a study of T-cell memory formation after mild COVID-19. TCRdb re-called the 5' RACE reads with MiXCR, one entry per CDR3 protein. The data hold 300,000 to 350,000 distinct CDR3 sequences, with 13% to 15% observed a single time. Material: PBMCs or a T cell subset sorted from them (not recorded which). These receptor sequences come from a man between 18 and 35 years old who had mild COVID-19 (a few samples of this study predate the infection). Cell type and time point are not known.

This rearrangement joins TRBV20-1 to TRBJ2-7; D remains unclear. Germline V gene lookup returns CDR1 DFQATT and CDR2 SNEGSKA (reference sequence). Trimming took 4 bases from V and 0 from J, leaving 13 bases between them. The CDR3 is 14 residues long. CDR3 loop: CSAKPSSSSYEQYF. CDR3 sequence (DNA): TGCAGTGCTAAACCCAGCTCGAGCTCCTACGAGCAGTACTTC.

In this sample, this clonotype turned up a few times. The gene calls are TRBV27 and TRBJ2-1, with TRBD1 identical over 8 bases. Germline V CDR1 and CDR2: MNHEY, SMNVEV (reference sequence). The CDR3 sequence is 15 residues long. After removal of 6 bases from V and 4 bases from J, the junction contained 8 bases not matched to a gene. CDR3 in DNA: TGTGCCAGCAGGCCCCTCGGACAGGGATACAATGAGCAGTTCTTC. It yields the protein CASRPLGQGYNEQFF.

V and J are TRBV5-1 and TRBJ2-7, with D possibly matching TRBD1 (5 bases). The CDR3 spans 13 residues. Germline values: CDR1 SGHRS, CDR2 YFSETQ. Trimming cost V 0 bases and J 5 bases, with 9 bases left between them. CDR3 sequence: CASSLDQGNEQYF. CDR3 DNA sequence: TGCGCCAGCAGCTTGGACCAGGGCAACGAGCAGTACTTC.

This clonotype was observed at least ten times. The chain joins TRBV29-1 to TRBJ2-1, with D tentatively TRBD1 or TRBD2 (6 bases each). The CDR3 covers 13 residues. V lost 5 bases, J lost 3 bases, and 11 bases lay in between. Germline V gene lookup returns CDR1 SQVTM and CDR2 ANQGSEA. The CDR3 DNA reads as TGCAGCGTTCGGGGGCGTCTCTACAATGAGCAGTTCTTC. Protein: CSVRGRLYNEQFF.

V is TRBV24-1 and J is TRBJ2-5; D might be TRBD2 (5 bases). CDR1 and CDR2 from the germline V gene are KGHDR and SFDVKD. The CDR3 consists of 15 residues. V was shortened by 1 base and J by 5 bases, with 13 bases between the two germline ends. CDR3 sequence reads: CATSDFLFGKETQYF. CDR3 nucleotide sequence: TGTGCCACCAGTGATTTCTTGTTCGGGAAGGAGACCCAGTACTTC.

This clonotype was seen a handful of times. The chain links TRBV6-2 or TRBV6-3 to TRBJ1-5, with a tentative D call TRBD1 (5 bases). Germline values: CDR1 MNHEY, CDR2 SVGEGT. The CDR3 is 15 residues long. Trimming took off 6 bases at V and 3 bases at J, with 15 bases between the two ends. Written as DNA, the CDR3 is TGTGCCAGCAGAAGTGGACACAGCTTCAATCAGCCCCAGCATTTT. Translation: CASRSGHSFNQPQHF.

At least ten counts were recorded for this clonotype. V and J are TRBV7-8 and TRBJ1-1, with D perhaps matching TRBD1 (5 bases). The CDR3 contains 16 residues. Germline lookup yields CDR1 SGHVS and CDR2 FQNEAQ. V dropped 1 base and J dropped 4 bases, with 16 bases sitting between them. The CDR3 protein is CASSLVPGLILTEAFF. In DNA, the CDR3 is TGTGCCAGCAGCTTAGTTCCAGGGCTTATCCTCACTGAAGCTTTCTTT.

This clonotype was counted only a few times. The chain uses TRBV7-2 and TRBJ2-5; 10 bases map to TRBD2. This CDR3 has 17 amino acids. Germline assignment: CDR1 SGHTA and CDR2 FQGNSA. V lost 5 bases and J lost 5; bases outside the gene matches: 14. The CDR3 DNA sequence: TGTGCCAGCAGCCGCTCGGAACTAGCGGGGTTTTTGGAGACCCAGTACTTC. Its protein product is CASSRSELAGFLETQYF.

This clonotype was recorded a few times. This rearrangement joins TRBV4-3 to TRBJ1-3; 7 bases map to TRBD1. V lost 3 bases and J lost 0; bases outside the gene matches: 5. The CDR3 runs 16 residues. Germline V gene data show CDR1 as LGHNA and CDR2 as YSLEER. Written as DNA, the CDR3 is TGCGCCAGCAGCCAGCTAGGGACAGCCTCTGGAAACACCATATATTTT. This sequence encodes CASSQLGTASGNTIYF.

The chain combines TRBV7-2 with TRBJ2-5; D not resolved. The CDR3 loop spans 14 amino acids. V was pared by 3 bases and J by 5 bases, with 13 bases between. Per the germline V gene, CDR1 is SGHTA and CDR2 is FQGNSA. CDR3 in amino acids: CASSFFLTGETQYF. CDR3 bases: TGTGCCAGCAGCTTTTTCCTTACTGGGGAGACCCAGTACTTC.

This clonotype was detected many times. The chain is built from TRBV11-1 and TRBJ2-2; weak D call: TRBD1 (6 bases). Per germline, CDR1 SGHAT and CDR2 FQDESV (reference sequence). Trimming removed 5 bases at V and 2 bases at J, with 18 bases between. CDR3 length: 17 residues. The CDR3 DNA sequence: TGTGCCAGCAGCCTCGGCAGGGGAATGGTAAACACCGGGGAGCTGTTTTTT. Translating it yields CASSLGRGMVNTGELFF. Variable domain in full (rest from reference TRBV11-1 and TRBJ2-2): EAEVAQSPRYKITEKSQAVAFWCDPISGHATLYWYRQILGQGPELLVQFQDESVVDDSQLPKDRFSAERLKGVDSTLKIQPAELGDSAMYLCASSLGRGMVNTGELFFGEGSRLTVL.

The chain has TRBV15 and TRBJ1-3; 7 bases map to TRBD1. Germline V gene sequence: CDR1 LNHNV, CDR2 YYDKDF (reference sequence). CDR3 length: 16 amino acids. V lost 4 bases, J lost 3 bases, and 9 bases stayed unmatched. This CDR3 is CATSKTLGGFGNTIYF. CDR3 sequence (DNA): TGTGCCACCAGCAAGACGCTAGGGGGCTTTGGAAACACCATATATTTT. Combining the CDR3 with reference TRBV15 and TRBJ1-3 gives the whole variable domain DAMVIQNPRYQVTQFGKPVTLSCSQTLNHNVMYWYQQKSSQAPKLLFHYYDKDFNNEADTPDNFQSRRPNTSFCFLDIRSPGLGDTAMYLCATSKTLGGFGNTIYFGEGSWLTVV.

The V gene is TRBV11-2, the J gene TRBJ2-2; no reliable D call. V gave up 7 bases and J gave up 6 bases, with 21 bases separating them. This CDR3 contains 16 residues. Germline loops: CDR1 SGHAT, CDR2 FQNNGV. The CDR3 spells CASTPDGLVSAGELFF. CDR3 coding DNA: TGTGCCAGCACCCCTGACGGGCTAGTATCGGCCGGGGAGCTGTTTTTT.

The V call is TRBV6-6, the J call TRBJ1-2; 7 positions agree with TRBD1. J gave up 8 bases and V 5 bases, and 14 bases lay outside the gene matches. Germline V CDR1 and CDR2: MNHNY, SVGAGI (reference sequence). This CDR3 is 15 amino acids long. CDR3 DNA: TGTGCCAGCAGTGACCGACAGGGATGGATACAGGGCTACACCTTC. It yields the protein CASSDRQGWIQGYTF.

This chain links TRBV5-1 with TRBJ1-4, with TRBD1 matching 8 bases. From germline, CDR1 is SGHRS and CDR2 YFSETQ. V was pared by 0 bases and J by 7 bases, with 5 bases of the junction left unmatched. The CDR3 has 15 amino acids. The CDR3 region is CASSLGGQGSEKLFF. CDR3 DNA: TGCGCCAGCAGCTTGGGCGGACAGGGATCTGAAAAACTGTTTTTT.

This clonotype appeared a few times. The genes are TRBV5-1 and TRBJ1-6; D ambiguous. Germline CDR1 and CDR2: SGHRS and YFSETQ. The CDR3 length is 17 residues. V gave up 5 bases and J gave up 0 bases, with 15 bases separating them. In DNA form, the CDR3 reads TGCGCCAGCAGAATGGAGGAGGGAAGCTCCTATAATTCACCCCTCCACTTT. This sequence encodes CASRMEEGSSYNSPLHF.

This clonotype was recorded a few times. The V gene is TRBV29-1, the J gene TRBJ2-1, with D possibly TRBD1 on 5 matching bases. Trimming removed 4 bases from V and 12 bases from J, with 13 bases in between. Germline assignment: CDR1 SQVTM and CDR2 ANQGSEA. This CDR3 region has 11 residues. The CDR3 reads CSVVTQRGQFF. Written as DNA, the CDR3 is TGCAGCGTTGTGACGCAAAGGGGGCAGTTCTTC.

In this sample, this clonotype turned up a few times. V and J are TRBV7-2 and TRBJ2-2; no clear D. CDR1 is SGHTA, CDR2 FQGNSA, per germline. V was clipped by 1 base and J by 0 bases, with 12 bases between them. CDR3 length equals 17 residues. The CDR3 here is CASSLDVGRSNTGELFF. DNA of the CDR3: TGTGCCAGCAGCTTAGATGTAGGCAGGTCGAACACCGGGGAGCTGTTTTTT. Full variable domain (missing parts from reference TRBV7-2 and TRBJ2-2): GAGVSQSPSNKVTEKGKDVELRCDPISGHTALYWYRQSLGQGLEFLIYFQGNSAPDKSGLPSDRFSAERTGGSVSTLTIQRTQQEDSAVYLCASSLDVGRSNTGELFFGEGSRLTVL.

For the CDR3, the DNA is TGCGCCAGCAGCTTGGGTGGGGTGGGGCCGGATACGCAGTATTTT. Its protein is CASSLGGVGPDTQYF. The gene calls are TRBV5-1 and TRBJ2-3; tentatively, D is TRBD1 (5 bases). Trimming took 0 bases from V and 6 from J, leaving 14 bases between them. The germline V gene encodes CDR1 SGHRS and CDR2 YFSETQ. The CDR3 sequence is 15 residues long.

This clonotype was counted only a few times. The chain combines TRBV4-3 with TRBJ1-1, with D possibly matching TRBD1 (5 bases). V was cut by 0 bases and J by 11 bases, with 19 bases left in between. The CDR3 contains 15 residues. CDR1 and CDR2 from the germline V gene are LGHNA and YSLEER. CDR3 residues: CASSQESWGMLRAFF. CDR3 DNA sequence: TGCGCCAGCAGCCAAGAGAGTTGGGGGATGCTAAGGGCTTTCTTT.

This clonotype was observed many times. V usage is TRBV7-9 and J usage is TRBJ2-5, with D uncertain. This CDR3 comprises 12 residues. Germline lookup yields CDR1 SEHNR and CDR2 FQNEAQ (reference sequence). V was pared by 3 bases and J by 4 bases, with 6 bases between. The CDR3 is CASSLGRETQYF. The CDR3 DNA reads as TGTGCCAGCAGCTTGGGCAGAGAGACCCAGTACTTC.

This clonotype was observed at least ten times. V and J are TRBV9 and TRBJ2-1; D is possibly TRBD1 or TRBD2 (6 bases each). Trimming pared 0 bases from V and 4 bases from J, leaving 11 bases between. The CDR3 extends over 15 amino acids. Per germline, CDR1 SGDLS and CDR2 YYNGEE. CDR3 DNA: TGTGCCAGCAGCGTAGCGGGGGCCATATACAATGAGCAGTTCTTC. This encodes CASSVAGAIYNEQFF.

V gene TRBV6-2 or TRBV6-3 combines with J gene TRBJ2-1, with TRBD2 as a possible D gene (6 bases). The CDR3 consists of 17 residues. V was clipped by 0 bases and J by 2 bases, with 14 bases between them. Germline-derived CDR1 and CDR2 are MNHEY and SVGEGT. CDR3 coding DNA: TGTGCCAGCAGTTACTCACTGTCAGGGAGGCCCTACAATGAGCAGTTCTTC. This sequence encodes CASSYSLSGRPYNEQFF.

The CDR3 DNA is TGTGCCACATCCGGGACAGGACTTAGGGAGCAGTACTTC. Protein product: CATSGTGLREQYF. V gene TRBV10-3 combines with J gene TRBJ2-7, with 8 bases lining up with TRBD1. CDR3 length: 13 amino acids. The J segment lost 7 bases and the V segment lost 10 bases, leaving 12 bases of the junction unmatched. CDR1 is ENHRY, CDR2 SYGVKD, per germline.

In this sample, this clonotype turned up a few times. This rearrangement joins TRBV7-6 to TRBJ2-1; D not certain. This CDR3 has 13 amino acids. V dropped 5 bases and J dropped 8 bases, with 13 bases sitting between them. CDR1 SGHVS and CDR2 FNYEAQ come from the germline V gene. In DNA, the CDR3 is TGTGCCAGCAGCACTCGAACGGGTCATGAGCAGTTCTTC. It encodes CASSTRTGHEQFF.

This clonotype was counted a few times. Here the CDR3 DNA reads TGTGCCAGCAGCCCCCTGACGGATCCCCGGGCGAGGAGGAGTGGTTTATATGAGCAGTTCTTC. Translating gives CASSPLTDPRARRSGLYEQFF. The rearrangement links TRBV7-9 to TRBJ2-1, with D possibly matching TRBD2 (5 bases). CDR3 length: 21 residues. Trimming left V 5 bases short and J 8 bases short, with 37 bases between. Germline CDR1 reads SEHNR; CDR2 reads FQNEAQ (reference sequence).

In this sample, this clonotype turned up a few times. J is TRBJ2-7 and V is TRBV10-2; no clear D gene. Germline CDR1 and CDR2: WSHSY and SAAADI. CDR3 length: 15 amino acids. V lost 0 bases and J 2 bases, leaving 11 bases between the germline ends. For the CDR3, the DNA is TGCGCCAGCAGTGAGTCGACTCGGGTCCCCTACGAGCAGTACGTC. Translated: CASSESTRVPYEQYV.